This T cell receptor beta chain was captured in a study of T cell responses to AZD1222 COVID-19 vaccine. On this clone itself: Its specificity is not known.

The method was immunoSEQ multiplex PCR; TCRdb's version includes in-frame clones alone and lacks a portion of them. The sample gives approximately 110,000 clones, roughly nine tenths of which show up once; roughly 4.1% is in the top ten. Study-level points and caveats: Vaccine-related CD4 TCRs covered spike, predominating at 160-218 and 743-854.

The CDR3 totals 14 residues. Germline CDR1 reads SNHLY; CDR2 reads FYNNEI. The J segment lost 7 bases and the V segment lost 3 bases, leaving 6 bases of the junction unmatched. The genes are TRBV2 and TRBJ1-5, with 7 bases matching TRBD1. This TCR derives from an adult in good health. Sequencing was performed on peripheral blood, taken on day 0 of AZD1222 vaccination. The CDR3 coding sequence is TGTGCCAGCAGTGAGGGGGGGACAGCACAGCCCCAGCATTTT. Translating gives CASSEGGTAQPQHF. Combining the CDR3 with reference TRBV2 and TRBJ1-5 gives the whole variable domain EPEVTQTPSHQVTQMGQEVILRCVPISNHLYFYWYRQILGQKVEFLVSFYNNEISEKSEIFDDQFSVERPDGSNFTLKIRSTKLEDSAMYFCASSEGGTAQPQHFGDGTRLSIL.